This T cell receptor (beta chain) was sequenced in a study of blood T cell repertoires in COVID-19 (dated by TCRdb to 2019 to 2021). Background for the entire study: Collaborator samples came from the United States, Italy and Spain and covered acute and convalescent phases of COVID-19. The material from the prospective study consisted of cDNA or gDNA derived from T cells, B-cell-depleted T cells, or PBMCs. The sample metadata nearly always contained a de-identified subject ID, COVID-19 status, age in years and sex. The repertoires were released in a freely available public database intended as a resource for research on the immune response to SARS-CoV-2. HLA class I and class II types, where available, came from metadata supplied by the sample provider rather than from assay-based typing. Subjects who had been exposed to COVID-19, were actively infected with it, or had recovered from it provided the deeply sampled blood TCRbeta repertoires that made up the dataset. The samples were drawn from two sources: the first 160 participants of the ongoing ImmuneRACE study, and over 1,000 subjects contributed by 6 global collaborators. Overall results and qualifications from the work: How much clinical and demographic metadata was included differed by source and by participant, and the metadata was provided uncurated.

Each collaborating institution followed its own protocols to collect whole blood in K2EDTA tubes. For TCRbeta analysis, collaborators shipped samples as frozen whole blood, isolated PBMCs, or DNA extracted from either of those sample types. The immunoSEQ Assay, a bias-controlled multiplex PCR, was used to amplify TCRbeta CDR3 regions from genomic DNA. Turning to the authors' computational methods: Within the assay, amplification of reference gene primers was used to estimate how many nucleated cells each sample contained. Sequence reads were collapsed and filtered to measure the absolute abundance of every unique TCRbeta CDR3 rearrangement. For each sample, productive Simpson clonality was calculated as the square root of Simpson's diversity index over productive rearrangements. Drawn from immuneACCESS, this table holds only the in-frame rearrangements with V and J called that TCRdb kept. Clones are partly lost; checked studies trace under half to an unresolved V gene and leave the rest unexplained. V and J calls and clone size are those listed in that table; D and trimming were worked out from the DNA. Here the sample has 110,000 to 150,000 clones; about 84% occur a single time. Clones ranked in the top ten supply roughly 9% of the sample.

About this clone itself: Its antigen is not yet known. It has no much larger one-base neighbor in the sample; base qualities were not kept.

The TCR originated in a woman of 80 years or more in a cohort sampled during active or convalescent COVID-19. Sequencing was carried out using peripheral blood.

CDR3 protein: CASSLQGGTQYF. In nucleotides, the sequence is TGTGCCAGCAGCCTACAGGGGGGGACCCAGTACTTC. The sequence joins TRBV7-9 to TRBJ2-5; 8 central bases correspond to TRBD1. Including cysteine and phenylalanine, the CDR3 has 12 amino acids. The only DNA kept is the CDR3, 36 bases in frame from the first base. Germline trimming amounts to 5 bases on V and 7 bases on J, with 3 as the count of junction bases outside the gene matches. Sequences SEHNR (CDR1) and FQNEAQ (CDR2) are obtained from the germline V gene (reference sequence). Outside the CDR3, residues come from the reference TRBV7-9 and TRBJ2-5 proteins, so the full variable domain is: DTGVSQNPRHKITKRGQNVTFRCDPISEHNRLYWYRQTLGQGPEFLTYFQNEAQLEKSRLLSDRFSAERPKGSFSTLEIQRTEQGDSAMYLCASSLQGGTQYFGPGTRLLVL.